This is a list of T cell receptor beta chains from one sample in a study of blood T cell repertoires in COVID-19. TCRdb keeps only in-frame clones here, not all; method: immunoSEQ multiplex PCR. The sample shows 90,000 or so clones, less than 90% of them seen only once. The sample consisted of peripheral blood. The receptors here all came from a man aged 60-69 years with acute or convalescent COVID-19. Both conserved end residues are part of each CDR3. D genes are given only for firm matches. For some rows the clone size is stated as once, few or many, or as a class when expanded; others skip it.

TGTGCCAGCAGCGAACCCGGGACAGGGAACTACGAGCAGTACTTC CASSEPGTGNYEQYF TRBJ2-7 15 TRBD1 TRBV2 -
TGCGCCAGCAGCTTGAGCAGGCTTGAGCAGTTCTTC CASSLSRLEQFF TRBJ2-1 12 - TRBV5-1 once
TGCGCCAGCAGCTTGGGACTAGCGGGACAAGAGACCCAGTACTTC CASSLGLAGQETQYF TRBJ2-5 15 TRBD2 TRBV5-1 -
TGTGCCTCCCAGGTGGGGGGGAATTCACCCCTCCACTTT CASQVGGNSPLHF TRBJ1-6 13 - TRBV30 -
TGTGCCAGCATCGAAGGAGGGTACGGGCAGCCCCAGCATTTT CASIEGGYGQPQHF TRBJ1-5 14 - TRBV7-8 -
TGTGCCAGCAGCCCGAGAGCGGGTGGGAACACAGATACGCAGTATTTT CASSPRAGGNTDTQYF TRBJ2-3 16 - TRBV7-6 -
TGTGCCAGTAGTATATCAGCGGGGATATATGGTGGCTACACCTTC CASSISAGIYGGYTF TRBJ1-2 15 - TRBV19 -
TGTGCCAGCAGCGTATCTAGCGGGGGGGCTCCGCCCTACAATGAGCAGTTCTTC CASSVSSGGAPPYNEQFF TRBJ2-1 18 TRBD2 TRBV9 -
TGTGCCAGCTCACCTTCCGTCGCGGGAGCTTCCACCGGGGAGCTGTTTTTT CASSPSVAGASTGELFF TRBJ2-2 17 TRBD2 TRBV18 -
TGTGCCAGGACAGAAAGTGCGATAGGTTTTTGTGGCTACACCTTC CARTESAIGFCGYTF TRBJ1-2 15 - TRBV21-1 -
TGTGCCAGCAGCCGAACAGGGGCGGGGGAGACCCAGTACTTC CASSRTGAGETQYF TRBJ2-5 14 - TRBV27 -
TGTGCCAGCTCATCTCCTTCGGGGGGGTCGACCTACGAGCAGTACTTC CASSSPSGGSTYEQYF TRBJ2-7 16 TRBD2 TRBV18 -
TGTGCCTGGAGTCTAATCCAGGGATCTGAGCAGTTCTTC CAWSLIQGSEQFF TRBJ2-1 13 - TRBV30 -
TGCGCCAGCAGCTTGGAGCCTGTGACTAGCGTCAAAGAGACCCAGTACTTC CASSLEPVTSVKETQYF TRBJ2-5 17 TRBD2 TRBV5-1 -
TGTGCCAGCAGCTTAGGTAGACTAGCGGGGTTCACAGATACGCAGTATTTT CASSLGRLAGFTDTQYF TRBJ2-3 17 TRBD2 TRBV11-2 -
TGTGCCAGTAGTATCCCCAGCGGGAGCGATACGCAGTATTTT CASSIPSGSDTQYF TRBJ2-3 14 TRBD2 TRBV19 -
TGTGCCAGCAGTTACTCCTTTATGTATCAGCCCCAGCATTTT CASSYSFMYQPQHF TRBJ1-5 14 - TRBV6-5 -